The rows below give T cell receptor beta chains drawn from one sample of a study of control samples from healthy donors and cancer patients. Only in-frame clones appear in the TCRdb table, and some are missing; sequencing was by immunoSEQ multiplex PCR. Among roughly 150,000 clones listed, roughly 93% were seen once. The sequencing sample was made of blood. Every receptor here comes from a man aged 18 to 29 in good health. Both conserved end residues are trimmed from each CDR3.

v_gene: TRBV7-3; j_gene: TRBJ1-1; CDR3aa: ASSLRGLTNTEAF
v_gene: TRBV19; j_gene: TRBJ1-6; CDR3aa: ASTISTGGYNSPLH
v_gene: TRBV7-9; j_gene: TRBJ2-2; CDR3aa: ASSYPRSAANTGELF
v_gene: TRBV5-6; j_gene: TRBJ1-2; CDR3aa: ASSLRTRANYGYT
v_gene: TRBV7-9; j_gene: TRBJ2-7; CDR3aa: ASSTTVYEQY
v_gene: TRBV10-2; j_gene: TRBJ1-1; CDR3aa: ASSARETGGTEAF
v_gene: TRBV5-6; j_gene: TRBJ2-1; CDR3aa: ASGNRDFTYNEQF
v_gene: TRBV18; j_gene: TRBJ2-4; CDR3aa: ASSPPTVENIQY
v_gene: TRBV30; j_gene: TRBJ2-2; CDR3aa: AWSPKGIAGELF
v_gene: TRBV5-6; j_gene: TRBJ1-1; CDR3aa: ASSLNTEAF
v_gene: TRBV19; j_gene: TRBJ1-5; CDR3aa: ASSPRTGHSNQPQH
v_gene: TRBV5-1; j_gene: TRBJ1-2; CDR3aa: ASSSTTGGVGGYT
v_gene: TRBV11-2; j_gene: TRBJ2-7; CDR3aa: ASSLVAGDPYEQY
v_gene: TRBV28; j_gene: TRBJ2-7; CDR3aa: ASSRDRGILEAGDKFYEQY
v_gene: TRBV9; j_gene: TRBJ1-2; CDR3aa: ASSIRGEGYGYT
v_gene: TRBV7-3; j_gene: TRBJ1-5; CDR3aa: ASRGDQPQH
v_gene: TRBV4-1; j_gene: TRBJ2-7; CDR3aa: ASSQVTTVWEQY
v_gene: TRBV15; j_gene: TRBJ2-1; CDR3aa: ATTWDREVNEQF
v_gene: TRBV2; j_gene: TRBJ1-6; CDR3aa: ATRLEYNSPLH
v_gene: TRBV24-1; j_gene: TRBJ2-1; CDR3aa: ATSETRTGQQF
v_gene: TRBV27; j_gene: TRBJ2-1; CDR3aa: ASGQGQINEQF
v_gene: TRBV12-5; j_gene: TRBJ2-1; CDR3aa: ASGPDWEGEQF
v_gene: TRBV6-2/TRBV6-3; j_gene: TRBJ1-5; CDR3aa: ASSFGTGHYSNQPQH
v_gene: TRBV6-5; j_gene: TRBJ2-3; CDR3aa: ASSHAGGDTDTQY
v_gene: TRBV11-2; j_gene: TRBJ2-7; CDR3aa: ASGSGTSGKRYEQY
v_gene: TRBV6-5; j_gene: TRBJ2-7; CDR3aa: ASSYSGGRADEQY
v_gene: TRBV7-9; j_gene: TRBJ2-3; CDR3aa: ASNPNPKTSTDTQY
v_gene: TRBV27; j_gene: TRBJ1-5; CDR3aa: ASSFGPRGISPQH
v_gene: TRBV27; j_gene: TRBJ2-2; CDR3aa: ARTLWVRFGNTGELF
v_gene: TRBV15; j_gene: TRBJ2-3; CDR3aa: ATSREKGGDTQY
v_gene: TRBV15; j_gene: TRBJ1-1; CDR3aa: ATSRKQGADTEAF
v_gene: TRBV15; j_gene: TRBJ1-1; CDR3aa: ATSAQAAGNTEAF
v_gene: TRBV5-4; j_gene: TRBJ1-6; CDR3aa: ASSSYGSTNSPLH
v_gene: TRBV6-4; j_gene: TRBJ1-1; CDR3aa: ASSVGHPNTEAF
v_gene: TRBV28; j_gene: TRBJ1-1; CDR3aa: ASSTGGGLNTEAF
v_gene: TRBV7-9; j_gene: TRBJ2-7; CDR3aa: ASSPPLSGGGYEQY
v_gene: TRBV27; j_gene: TRBJ2-3; CDR3aa: ASRGTSTDTQY
v_gene: TRBV14; j_gene: TRBJ2-1; CDR3aa: ASSPRVSYNEQF
v_gene: TRBV27; j_gene: TRBJ2-6; CDR3aa: ASSSGANVLT
v_gene: TRBV4-2; j_gene: TRBJ2-2; CDR3aa: ASSQAVAGDNTGELF
v_gene: TRBV11-1; j_gene: TRBJ1-2; CDR3aa: ASSPGAGEIGYGYT
v_gene: TRBV11-2; j_gene: TRBJ1-3; CDR3aa: ASSFRGGRGSGNTIY
v_gene: TRBV30; j_gene: TRBJ1-3; CDR3aa: AWSPFGESGNTIY
v_gene: TRBV28; j_gene: TRBJ1-2; CDR3aa: ATIQGAYGYT
v_gene: TRBV24-1; j_gene: TRBJ2-3; CDR3aa: ATSGDREINTQY